These 31 T cell receptor beta chains were sequenced from one sample in a study of CD8+ T cells in alopecia areata. RNA was isolated and reverse transcribed to cDNA, the sequencing template. Repertoires were generated with immunoSEQ multiplex PCR, while TCRdb's copy carries only in-frame clones and drops some. Among roughly 180,000 clones, about 63% were seen once, and the ten largest hold 1.5% to 2%. This specimen was CD4+ T cells sorted from blood, taken at week 0. These receptors all stem from a human donor with alopecia areata.

V gene TRBV13 combines with J gene TRBJ1-2; no reliable D call. Germline lookup yields CDR1 PRHDT and CDR2 FYEKMQ (reference sequence). V was shortened by 0 bases and J by 4 bases, with 6 bases between the two germline ends. The CDR3 loop spans 13 amino acids. In DNA form, the CDR3 reads TGTGCCAGCAGCTTAGGCCGAACCTATGGCTACACCTTC. Its protein product is CASSLGRTYGYTF.

J is TRBJ2-3 and V is TRBV6-5; a possible D gene is TRBD1 (6 bases). The germline CDR1 and CDR2 sequences are MNHEY and SVGAGI. The CDR3 is 14 residues long. Trimming pared 5 bases from V and 10 bases from J, leaving 19 bases between. The CDR3: CASSTRQADPPQYF. CDR3 coding DNA: TGTGCCAGCAGTACTCGACAGGCTGATCCTCCGCAGTATTTT.

The gene calls are TRBV7-3 and TRBJ1-6; TRBD1 might be the D (6 bases). There are 14 residues in the CDR3. V lost 6 bases and J lost 7, with 13 bases in between. Germline V gene sequence: CDR1 SGHTA, CDR2 FQGTGA. CDR3: CASSLGGANSPLHF. In DNA form, the CDR3 reads TGTGCCAGCAGTCTGGGGGGCGCGAATTCACCCCTCCACTTT.

This clone was observed a few times. This rearrangement joins TRBV5-1 to TRBJ2-1; 8 nucleotides agree with TRBD2. This CDR3 has 15 amino acids. Trimming at V came to 3 bases and at J to 7 bases, leaving 9 bases not matched to a gene. Germline CDR1 and CDR2: SGHRS and YFSETQ. CDR3 DNA sequence: TGCGCCAGCAGCTCCGGACTAGCTCAGAGGAATGAGCAGTTCTTC. Its translation is CASSSGLAQRNEQFF.

The V gene is TRBV4-3, the J gene TRBJ1-2; D gene unclear. This CDR3 contains 13 residues. Germline CDR1 and CDR2: LGHNA and YSLEER. With 1 base removed from V and 8 bases from J, the gap between germline ends came to 11 bases. The CDR3, as DNA: TGCGCCAGCAGCCAAGTGCAGGAGTCGGGCTACACCTTC. It codes for CASSQVQESGYTF.

The gene calls are TRBV5-1 and TRBJ2-3; D might be TRBD1 (5 bases). The CDR3 contains 15 residues. Looked up from germline, CDR1 is SGHRS and CDR2 is YFSETQ. V gave up 4 bases and J gave up 1 base, with 13 bases separating them. This CDR3 reads CASSPRVFGTDTQYF. CDR3 in DNA: TGCGCCAGCAGCCCCAGGGTATTCGGCACAGATACGCAGTATTTT.

This clone was picked up one time. The V gene is TRBV30, the J gene TRBJ1-5; unclear D gene. Trimming left V 1 base short and J 4 bases short, with 11 bases between. This CDR3 has 14 amino acids. The germline V gene encodes CDR1 GTSNPN and CDR2 SVGIG (reference sequence). DNA of the CDR3: TGTGCCTGGAGTGCCGTGGACGGAAATCAGCCCCAGCATTTT. Protein product: CAWSAVDGNQPQHF.

This clone has only a few counts. The chain joins TRBV5-1 to TRBJ1-4; D gene unclear. Germline-derived CDR1 and CDR2 are SGHRS and YFSETQ. Trimming stripped 1 base from V and 0 bases from J, with 4 bases between. The CDR3 is 14 residues long. The CDR3: CASSLSTTNEKLFF. For the CDR3, the DNA is TGCGCCAGCAGCTTGAGCACAACTAATGAAAAACTGTTTTTT.

This chain links TRBV5-6 with TRBJ2-7; 9 nucleotides agree with TRBD1. After removal of 3 bases from V and 2 bases from J, the junction contained 15 bases not matched to a gene. CDR1 is SGHDT and CDR2 is YYEEEE in the germline V gene. This CDR3 is built from 18 residues. DNA for the CDR3: TGTGCCAGCAGCTCACTCCGCCTGGACAGGGGAGCAACCTACGAGCAGTACTTC. This translates into CASSSLRLDRGATYEQYF.

This clone was seen more than once but under ten times. The chain uses TRBV2 and TRBJ2-7; D is ambiguous. Germline CDR1 is SNHLY and CDR2 is FYNNEI. Trimming removed 4 bases from V and 7 bases from J, with 11 bases in between. There are 12 residues in the CDR3. The CDR3 loop reads CASSVLGGEQYF. As DNA, the CDR3 is TGTGCCAGCAGTGTTCTGGGTGGGGAGCAGTACTTC.

The gene calls are TRBV5-6 and TRBJ2-5; D ambiguous. The CDR3 is 11 amino acids. Germline lookup yields CDR1 SGHDT and CDR2 YYEEEE. V was shortened by 3 bases and J by 5 bases, with 5 bases between the two germline ends. The CDR3 is CASSSTETQYF. The DNA for the CDR3 is TGTGCCAGCAGCTCCACCGAGACCCAGTACTTC.

This clone occurred a few times. The chain joins TRBV2 to TRBJ1-2; 9 bases agree with TRBD1. The CDR3 covers 15 residues. Losses at the gene ends were 5 bases for V and 5 bases for J; bases not matched to a gene: 9. Germline CDR1 is SNHLY and CDR2 is FYNNEI. CDR3 in amino acids: CASSIRDREGYGYTF. CDR3 nucleotide sequence: TGTGCCAGCAGTATTCGGGACAGGGAAGGGTATGGCTACACCTTC.

DNA of the CDR3: TGTGCCTGGAGTATCCAGGGACAGGGACTTCGCTATGGCTACACCTTC. Protein sequence: CAWSIQGQGLRYGYTF. This chain links TRBV30 with TRBJ1-2, with 9 bases fitting TRBD1. The CDR3 runs to 16 residues. Germline V CDR1 and CDR2: GTSNPN, SVGIG (reference sequence). V was pared by 2 bases and J by 4 bases, with 11 bases of the junction left unmatched. Full variable domain (missing parts from reference TRBV30 and TRBJ1-2): SQTIHQWPATLVQPVGSPLSLECTVEGTSNPNLYWYRQAAGRGLQLLFYSVGIGQISSEVPQNLSASRPQDRQFILSSKKLLLSDSGFYLCAWSIQGQGLRYGYTFGSGTRLTVV.

This rearrangement joins TRBV2 to TRBJ2-5; 10 bases align to TRBD1. V lost 7 bases and J lost 5; bases outside the gene matches: 7. Germline V lookup: CDR1 SNHLY, CDR2 FYNNEI. The CDR3 totals 14 residues. CDR3 sequence: CASKSRTGGETQYF. CDR3 sequence (DNA): TGTGCCAGCAAGTCCAGGACAGGGGGGGAGACCCAGTACTTC. Complete variable domain (other parts from reference TRBV2 and TRBJ2-5): EPEVTQTPSHQVTQMGQEVILRCVPISNHLYFYWYRQILGQKVEFLVSFYNNEISEKSEIFDDQFSVERPDGSNFTLKIRSTKLEDSAMYFCASKSRTGGETQYFGPGTRLLVL.

The chain employs TRBV29-1 and TRBJ2-6; D gene uncertain. The CDR3 has 15 residues. Germline values: CDR1 SQVTM, CDR2 ANQGSEA. The ends were cut back, 4 bases at V and 2 bases at J, with 12 bases in the middle. This CDR3 is CSVVLVGTGANVLTF. The CDR3 DNA sequence: TGCAGCGTTGTCTTAGTGGGGACTGGGGCCAACGTCCTGACTTTC.

The J gene is TRBJ2-2, the V gene TRBV5-1; 7 bases align to TRBD1. Per the germline V gene, CDR1 is SGHRS and CDR2 is YFSETQ. CDR3 length equals 15 residues. V dropped 0 bases and J dropped 4; count of bases not matched to a gene: 3. The CDR3 loop is CASSLADRSTGELFF. The CDR3 DNA reads TGCGCCAGCAGCTTGGCGGACAGGAGCACCGGGGAGCTGTTTTTT.

This chain connects TRBV4-1 to TRBJ2-1; no reliable D call. Trimming took off 0 bases at V and 6 bases at J, with 9 bases between the two ends. The germline CDR1 and CDR2 sequences are MGHRA and YSYEKL. The CDR3 extends over 14 amino acids. The CDR3 DNA reads as TGCGCCAGCAGCCAAGATTCCAGTATCAATGAGCAGTTCTTC. This gives the protein CASSQDSSINEQFF.

The chain links TRBV11-2 to TRBJ2-7, with D possibly TRBD2 on 5 matching bases. CDR1 and CDR2 from the germline V gene are SGHAT and FQNNGV. The CDR3 covers 15 residues. The V and J ends lost 6 bases and 3 bases respectively, with 18 bases between them. CDR3 nucleotides: TGTGCCAGCAGTCGACTACCCTGGGAAGGCTACGAGCAGTACTTC. It specifies CASSRLPWEGYEQYF.

This clone was seen more than once but under ten times. The chain is built from TRBV6-1 and TRBJ1-5, with TRBD1 matching over 8 bases. This CDR3 has 14 amino acids. Germline loops: CDR1 MNHNS, CDR2 SASEGT. Germline trimming cut 4 bases from V and 6 bases from J; bases unmatched to any gene: 5. The CDR3 bases are TGTGCCAGCAGTGGCCAGGGGGCTTTTCAGCCCCAGCATTTT. It specifies CASSGQGAFQPQHF.

This chain connects TRBV30 to TRBJ2-2; 9 bases are shared with TRBD2. CDR3 size: 15 residues. Germline lookup yields CDR1 GTSNPN and CDR2 SVGIG (reference sequence). Trimming removed 2 bases from V and 0 bases from J; junction bases left unmatched: 1. CDR3 sequence reads: CAWSSGGPNTGELFF. CDR3 nucleotide sequence: TGTGCCTGGAGTAGCGGGGGGCCGAACACCGGGGAGCTGTTTTTT.

The chain couples TRBV25-1 to TRBJ1-4; D gene ambiguous. CDR3 length: 13 residues. Germline V gene data show CDR1 as MGHDK and CDR2 as SYGVNS. V gave up 3 bases and J gave up 8 bases, with 10 bases separating them. CDR3 protein: CASSDRSFEKLFF. CDR3 nucleotide sequence: TGTGCCAGCAGTGACAGGTCCTTCGAAAAACTGTTTTTT.

There are a few counts of this clone. The chain recombines TRBV6-1 with TRBJ2-5, with TRBD1 matching over 8 bases. V lost 7 bases to trimming and J lost 4 bases; unmatched junction nucleotides: 8. The V gene's germline CDR1 is MNHNS and CDR2 SASEGT. The CDR3 sequence is 14 residues long. The CDR3 DNA follows: TGTGCCAGCACCTTGCAGGGGGCCCGAGAGACCCAGTACTTC. Encoded protein: CASTLQGARETQYF.

The chain has TRBV5-1 and TRBJ1-2; 7 nucleotides align to TRBD1. The CDR3 totals 15 residues. V shed 4 bases, J shed 0 bases, and the junction held 6 bases outside the gene matches. Germline lookup yields CDR1 SGHRS and CDR2 YFSETQ. CDR3 DNA: TGCGCCAGCAGCCTTGGACAGGCAGCTAACTATGGCTACACCTTC. Residues: CASSLGQAANYGYTF.

This chain links TRBV27 with TRBJ1-5; D may be TRBD1 (6 bases). Germline V gene sequence: CDR1 MNHEY, CDR2 SMNVEV (reference sequence). The CDR3 length is 16 residues. The V end was cut by 2 bases, the J end by 3 bases, with 14 bases between. The CDR3 is CASSLTGAVVNQPQHF. DNA for the CDR3: TGTGCCAGCAGTTTAACGGGGGCAGTTGTCAATCAGCCCCAGCATTTT.

The chain uses TRBV18 and TRBJ2-3; TRBD2 matches at 8 bases. CDR1 is KGHSH, CDR2 LQKENI, per germline. The J segment lost 3 bases and the V segment lost 3 bases, leaving 5 bases of the junction unmatched. This CDR3 contains 15 residues. The CDR3 spells CASSPLSSGTDTQYF. CDR3 in DNA: TGTGCCAGCTCACCCTTGTCTAGCGGGACAGATACGCAGTATTTT.

V gene TRBV28 combines with J gene TRBJ2-1; D perhaps matches TRBD1 (6 bases). V was cut by 6 bases and J by 5 bases, with 14 bases left in between. Germline CDR1 MDHEN, CDR2 SYDVKM. The CDR3 spans 14 residues. The chain's CDR3 is CASSLPGQHNEQFF. The DNA for the CDR3 is TGTGCCAGCAGCCTTCCGGGACAACACAATGAGCAGTTCTTC.

This clone was counted only a few times. The chain recombines TRBV10-3 with TRBJ2-5; 8 bases fit TRBD2. The ends lost 4 bases at V and 0 bases at J; junction bases unmatched: 4. The CDR3 has 15 amino acids. Germline CDR1 and CDR2: ENHRY and SYGVKD. The CDR3 reads CAISVGGGNQETQYF. CDR3 coding DNA: TGTGCCATCAGTGTCGGCGGGGGGAACCAAGAGACCCAGTACTTC.

This chain links TRBV29-1 with TRBJ2-7, with 8 bases identical to TRBD1. J gave up 5 bases and V 3 bases, and 12 bases lay outside the gene matches. Germline V gives CDR1 SQVTM, CDR2 ANQGSEA. This CDR3 is 15 amino acids long. The CDR3 DNA reads as TGCAGCGTTGATACCAGGACAGGGACTCTGGACGAGCAGTACTTC. Its translation is CSVDTRTGTLDEQYF.

The rearrangement links TRBV6-5 to TRBJ1-1, with D perhaps TRBD1 (5 bases). V was cut by 6 bases and J by 2 bases, with 13 bases left in between. Germline CDR1 and CDR2: MNHEY and SVGAGI. The length of the CDR3 is 14 residues. The CDR3 reads CASSGHSDNTEAFF. The CDR3 nucleotides are TGTGCCAGCAGCGGACACAGTGATAACACTGAAGCTTTCTTT.

V usage is TRBV9 and J usage is TRBJ2-5; the D is unclear. V was shortened by 0 bases and J by 5 bases, with 14 bases between the two germline ends. The germline gives CDR1 SGDLS, CDR2 YYNGEE. The CDR3 loop spans 15 amino acids. CDR3 nucleotide sequence: TGTGCCAGCAGCGTAGAGGGTGGGAACGAGGAGACCCAGTACTTC. This gives the protein CASSVEGGNEETQYF.

The chain joins TRBV6-1 to TRBJ1-2; TRBD1 agrees at 10 bases. Losses at the gene ends were 1 base for V and 6 bases for J; bases not matched to a gene: 5. The CDR3 covers 15 residues. Germline loops: CDR1 MNHNS, CDR2 SASEGT. CDR3 in amino acids: CASSEETGGRNGYTF. The DNA of the CDR3 is TGTGCCAGCAGTGAAGAGACAGGGGGCAGGAATGGCTACACCTTC.